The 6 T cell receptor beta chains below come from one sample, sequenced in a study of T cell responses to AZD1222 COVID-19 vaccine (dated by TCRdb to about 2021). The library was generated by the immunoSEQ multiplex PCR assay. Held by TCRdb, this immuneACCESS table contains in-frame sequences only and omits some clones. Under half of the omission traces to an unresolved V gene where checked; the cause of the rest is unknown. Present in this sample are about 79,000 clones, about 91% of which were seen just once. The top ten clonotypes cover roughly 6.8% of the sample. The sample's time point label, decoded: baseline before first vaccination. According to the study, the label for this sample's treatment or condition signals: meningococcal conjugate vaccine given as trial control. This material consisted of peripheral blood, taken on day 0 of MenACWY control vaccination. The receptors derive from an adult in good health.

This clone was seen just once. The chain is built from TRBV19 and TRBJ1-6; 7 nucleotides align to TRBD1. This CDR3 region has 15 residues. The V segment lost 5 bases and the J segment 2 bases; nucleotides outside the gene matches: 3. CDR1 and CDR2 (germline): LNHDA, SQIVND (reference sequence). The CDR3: CASSPGTAYNSPLHF. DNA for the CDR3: TGTGCCAGTAGTCCCGGGACAGCCTATAATTCACCCCTCCACTTT.

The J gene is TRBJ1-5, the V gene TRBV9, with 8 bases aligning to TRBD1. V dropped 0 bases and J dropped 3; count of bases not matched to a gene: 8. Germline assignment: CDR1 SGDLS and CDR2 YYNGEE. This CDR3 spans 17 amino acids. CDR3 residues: CASSVVSDRVSNQPQHF. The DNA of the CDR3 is TGTGCCAGCAGCGTAGTTTCGGACAGGGTCTCCAATCAGCCCCAGCATTTT.

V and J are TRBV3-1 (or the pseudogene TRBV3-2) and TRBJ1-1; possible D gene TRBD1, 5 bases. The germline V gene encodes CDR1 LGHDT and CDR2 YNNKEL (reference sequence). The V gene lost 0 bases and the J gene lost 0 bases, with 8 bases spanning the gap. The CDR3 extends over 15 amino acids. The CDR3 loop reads CASSQDGGVNTEAFF. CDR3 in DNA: TGTGCCAGCAGCCAAGATGGGGGGGTGAACACTGAAGCTTTCTTT.

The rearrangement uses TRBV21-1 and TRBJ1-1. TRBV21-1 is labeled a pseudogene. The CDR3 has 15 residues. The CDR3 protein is CASSKLVGRNTEAFF. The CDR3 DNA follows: TGTGCCAGCAGCAAACTGGTGGGAAGGAACACTGAAGCTTTCTTT.

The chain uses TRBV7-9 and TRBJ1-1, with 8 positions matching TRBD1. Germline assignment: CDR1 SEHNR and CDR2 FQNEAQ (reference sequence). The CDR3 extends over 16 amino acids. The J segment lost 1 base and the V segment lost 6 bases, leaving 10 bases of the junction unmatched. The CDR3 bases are TGTGCCAGCAGTAGGGCGGCGGGGACAGGGAACACTGAAGCTTTCTTT. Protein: CASSRAAGTGNTEAFF.

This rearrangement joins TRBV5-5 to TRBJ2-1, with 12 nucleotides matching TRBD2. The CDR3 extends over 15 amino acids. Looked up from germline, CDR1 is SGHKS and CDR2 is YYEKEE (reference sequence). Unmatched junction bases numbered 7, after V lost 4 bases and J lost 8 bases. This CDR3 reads CASSPRLAGEDEQFF. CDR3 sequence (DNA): TGTGCCAGCAGCCCTCGACTAGCGGGAGAGGATGAGCAGTTCTTC.